What follows is one T cell receptor (beta chain) and its context. Its antigen is unidentified. This entry is derived from a study of neoadjuvant nivolumab and ipilimumab in lung cancer. Whole-study results and caveats: A small number of samples were TCR sequenced. Blood richness before therapy tracked richness in tumors resected after neoadjuvant therapy. From pretherapy to surgery, tumor richness and clonality rose with dual therapy.

This table comes from immunoSEQ multiplex PCR, and its TCRdb copy is limited to in-frame clones, with some not included. Of about 38,000 clones in the sample, approximately 92% are singletons; the top ten hold 3% to 4%. This specimen consisted of peripheral blood, obtained before neoadjuvant nivolumab, alone or with ipilimumab. The sequence was obtained from an adult with non-small cell lung cancer.

The CDR3 nucleotides are TGTGCCAGCAGCTTAAGTGGTCTGCCCGGGGAGCTGTTTTTT. It yields the protein CASSLSGLPGELFF. V usage is TRBV7-3 and J usage is TRBJ2-2; no clear D gene. V shed 1 base and J shed 6 bases, with 9 bases lying between them. CDR1 is SGHTA, CDR2 FQGTGA, per germline. This CDR3 contains 14 residues.